A single sample gave rise to the 31 T cell receptor beta chains below, sequenced in a study of tumor and adjacent non-tumor tissue in lung cancer (dated 2018 in TCRdb). RNA was extracted from bulk unsorted tissue and checked for quality with a NanoDrop ND-1000 and an Agilent 2100. The library came from multiplex PCR. Sequenced using an Illumina HiSeq 2500. TCRbeta libraries were constructed through three rounds of nested PCR with primers (Table S4) according to protocols modified from ARM-PCR. TCRdb handled the public reads itself, with Q25 trimming in fastp and clone calling in MiXCR, and kept productive beta chains. Entries that share a CDR3 protein sequence are merged under the most common genes and DNA. Across this sample there are more than 85,000 distinct CDR3 sequences, with 84% seen only once. 22% of the sample comes from the top ten. The sample consisted of lung tumor tissue. These receptor sequences come from a man aged 65 to 79 with non-small cell lung cancer.

At least ten counts were recorded for this clonotype. The rearrangement links TRBV20-1 to TRBJ2-3; D unresolved. CDR1 is DFQATT and CDR2 is SNEGSKA in the germline V gene (reference sequence). The CDR3 contains 12 residues. V was clipped by 3 bases and J by 2 bases, with 6 bases between them. The CDR3 nucleotides read TGCAGTGCTAGCGAGACCACAGATACGCAGTATTTT. It encodes CSASETTDTQYF.

With regard to this clonotype: The conserved phenylalanine or tryptophan is not found at the CDR3 terminus, so this likely reflects a read error. The V gene is TRBV9, the J gene TRBJ2-3; 7 bases agree with TRBD1. CDR3 length: 15 amino acids. From germline, CDR1 is SGDLS and CDR2 YYNGEE. After removal of 4 bases from V and 5 bases from J, the junction contained 10 bases not matched to a gene. This CDR3 is CASSLTQGRVDTQYC. The CDR3 DNA reads TGTGCCAGCAGCCTTACACAGGGGCGGGTAGATACGCAGTATTGT.

As for this clonotype: This likely comes from a read error, as the CDR3 has no conserved phenylalanine or tryptophan at its end. The chain links TRBV11-2 to TRBJ1-1; 8 nucleotides align to TRBD1. The CDR3 consists of 14 residues. Germline trimming cut 8 bases from V and 8 bases from J; bases unmatched to any gene: 13. CDR1 is SGHAT, CDR2 FQNNGV, per germline. Here the CDR3 DNA reads TGTGCCAGCTGCCACCGGGACAGGATTACCGAAGCTTTCCTT. Residues: CASCHRDRITEAFL.

Turning to this clonotype: It is likely a read error, because the conserved phenylalanine at the end of the CDR3 is missing. The J gene is TRBJ2-6, the V gene TRBV12-3 or TRBV12-4, with a possible D match to TRBD1 (5 bases). The CDR3 length is 15 residues. DNA of the CDR3: TGTGCCAGCACCCTAGGAAGCTCTGGGGCTAACGTCCTGACTCTC. Residues: CASTLGSSGANVLTL.

About this clonotype itself: Lacking the conserved final phenylalanine or tryptophan, this CDR3 likely reflects a read error. This rearrangement joins TRBV6-2 or TRBV6-3 to TRBJ2-1, with D possibly TRBD2 on 6 matching bases. The germline V and J ends were trimmed by 5 bases and 6 bases, with 20 bases remaining between them. This CDR3 region has 16 residues. Germline-derived CDR1 and CDR2 are MNHEY and SVGEGT. CDR3 DNA: TGTGCCAGCAGTATATATAGCGGACGAGCGGTCAATGAGCAGTTCTTA. This gives the protein CASSIYSGRAVNEQFL.

This chain connects TRBV6-2 or TRBV6-3 to TRBJ2-5; TRBD2 might be the D (5 bases). From germline, CDR1 is MNHEY and CDR2 SVGEGT. Trimming removed 1 base at V and 7 bases at J, with 16 bases between. There are 15 residues in the CDR3. CDR3 nucleotides: TGTGCCAGCAGTTACTTAATCGGGAAGGGTGGGACCCAGTACTTC. As protein: CASSYLIGKGGTQYF.

The J gene is TRBJ2-7, the V gene TRBV10-3, with D perhaps TRBD1 (6 bases). Germline values: CDR1 ENHRY, CDR2 SYGVKD. Trimming pared 5 bases from V and 10 bases from J, leaving 18 bases between. The CDR3 sequence is 13 residues long. The CDR3 DNA sequence: TGTGCCATCAGTCCCTCCAGGGGTTACAAACAGTACTTC. Protein product: CAISPSRGYKQYF.

The rearrangement uses TRBV28 and TRBJ2-5; D is unclear. Looked up from germline, CDR1 is MDHEN and CDR2 is SYDVKM. This CDR3 region has 16 residues. V lost 3 bases and J lost 4, with 18 bases in between. The CDR3 protein is CASSFNVNRAAETQYF. For the CDR3, the DNA is TGTGCCAGCAGTTTTAATGTCAACCGTGCGGCAGAGACCCAGTACTTC.

A note on this clonotype: The junction does not match germline at one end; this may be a read error. The rearrangement links TRBV6-5 to TRBJ2-7; TRBD2 is a possible D gene (6 bases). The CDR3 has 14 residues. The germline V gene has CDR1 MNHEY and CDR2 SVGAGI. CDR3 nucleotides: TGTCCCAGCAGTTGGGCGGGGACCCCCCTCGAGCAATACTTC. It translates to CPSSWAGTPLEQYF.

Notes on this clonotype: An end of the junction differs from the germline gene, which may be a read error. The chain links TRBV6-2 or TRBV6-3 to TRBJ2-1; D is uncertain. This CDR3 is built from 13 residues. The germline CDR1 and CDR2 sequences are MNHEY and SVGEGT. CDR3 loop: CASNRGDYYEQFF. The CDR3 DNA is TGTGCAAGCAACAGAGGCGATTACTATGAGCAGTTCTTT.

The chain recombines TRBV28 with TRBJ2-7; 7 positions match TRBD1. The CDR3 totals 15 residues. Germline values: CDR1 MDHEN, CDR2 SYDVKM. Trimming at V came to 5 bases and at J to 7 bases, leaving 14 bases not matched to a gene. CDR3 in amino acids: CASSLRGTEWGEQYF. The CDR3 DNA reads as TGTGCCAGCAGTCTCCGAGGGACAGAATGGGGAGAGCAGTACTTC.

A note on this clonotype: At one of its ends the junction is not consistent with the germline gene, which may arise from a read error. V is TRBV4-2 and J is TRBJ2-7, with D possibly TRBD2 on 6 matching bases. There are 16 residues in the CDR3. Per germline, CDR1 LGHNA and CDR2 YNFKEQ. CDR3 coding DNA: TGTGCCAGCAGCCAAGTCGGGATAAAGGGAGGCTACGAGCATTACTTC. Protein product: CASSQVGIKGGYEHYF.

A word on this clonotype: The conserved phenylalanine or tryptophan normally closing the CDR3 is absent here, so this likely arose from a read error. The chain uses TRBV29-1 and TRBJ1-6; D possibly corresponds to TRBD1 (5 bases). V lost 6 bases and J 13 bases, leaving 19 bases between the germline ends. Germline V CDR1 and CDR2: SQVTM, ANQGSEA. CDR3 size: 13 residues. The CDR3 spells CSVTGTGSSPLHI. The CDR3 coding sequence is TGCAGCGTGACTGGAACAGGCAGTTCGCCCCTCCACATT.

Turning to this clonotype: The conserved closing phenylalanine or tryptophan is absent in this CDR3, likely reflecting a read error. This rearrangement joins TRBV10-3 to TRBJ2-3; TRBD1 matches 10 bases. CDR1 and CDR2 from the germline V gene are ENHRY and SYGVKD. The length of the CDR3 is 14 residues. CDR3 sequence (DNA): TGTGCCATCAGGAGACAGGGGGCCCCAGATAAGCAGTATTCT. As protein: CAIRRQGAPDKQYS.

The V and J genes are TRBV5-1 and TRBJ2-7, with a weak D call TRBD2 (5 bases). The CDR3 contains 14 residues. V lost 0 bases to trimming and J lost 2 bases, with 9 bases between them. Germline V CDR1 and CDR2: SGHRS, YFSETQ. The CDR3 protein is CASSLDPGTYEQYF. The CDR3 DNA is TGCGCCAGCAGCTTGGATCCGGGAACCTACGAGCAGTACTTC.

On this clonotype itself: A much larger clone is a single base away; this may be a read error. The chain joins TRBV20-1 to TRBJ2-5; 7 bases agree with TRBD1. This CDR3 comprises 17 residues. Germline loops: CDR1 DFQATT, CDR2 SNEGSKA (reference sequence). This CDR3 is CSAEGNTDRPLGESQYF. CDR3 bases: TGCAGTGCTGAAGGAAATACGGACAGGCCCTTGGGAGAGAGCCAGTACTTC.

On this clonotype: The junction and the germline gene differ at one end; a read error may be behind it. The rearrangement uses TRBV5-1 and TRBJ2-7; TRBD1 matches at 10 bases. This CDR3 region has 16 residues. Looked up from germline, CDR1 is SGHRS and CDR2 is YFSETQ. This CDR3 reads CPSSPTRGQGSYEQYF. CDR3 sequence (DNA): TGCCCCAGCAGCCCGACCCGGGGACAGGGGTCCTACGAGCAGTACTTC.

A note on this clonotype: This could be a read error, since a much larger clone is one nucleotide away. CDR3 coding DNA: TGTGCCACCAGTGATTTGCTAGCGGGGGCCGGGAATGAGCCGTTCTTC. Protein product: CATSDLLAGAGNEPFF. The chain is built from TRBV24-1 and TRBJ2-1; 10 nucleotides line up with TRBD2. This CDR3 has 16 amino acids. The germline V gene encodes CDR1 KGHDR and CDR2 SFDVKD.

In regard to this clonotype: Compared with germline, one end of the junction differs, possibly owing to a read error. The CDR3 here is CSAKPCLQTGQETQYF. The CDR3 DNA reads as TGTAGTGCCAAGCCATGCCTCCAGACAGGTCAAGAGACCCAGTACTTC. J is TRBJ2-5 and V is TRBV29-1; a weak D match, TRBD1 (6 bases). CDR3 length: 16 amino acids. The germline gives CDR1 SQVTM, CDR2 ANQGSEA.

With respect to this clonotype: Given a much more abundant clone one base away, this may be a read error. This sequence joins TRBV30 and TRBJ1-6; 8 bases are a match to TRBD1. This CDR3 is 14 amino acids long. Germline CDR1 and CDR2: GTSNPN and SVGIG (reference sequence). DNA of the CDR3: TGTGTCTGGAGCCGGGGACAGGATAATTCACCCCTCCACTTT. It yields the protein CVWSRGQDNSPLHF.

A word on this clonotype: A read error may produce the germline difference seen at one junction end. The J gene is TRBJ1-2, the V gene TRBV4-1; D gene ambiguous. CDR3 length: 13 amino acids. Per the germline V gene, CDR1 is MGHRA and CDR2 is YSYEKL. CDR3 coding DNA: TGCGCCATCAGCCACGACGACTCCTATGGCTACACCTTC. It codes for CAISHDDSYGYTF.

A remark on this clonotype: The junction differs from germline at one of its ends, possibly a read error. The rearrangement links TRBV6-5 to TRBJ2-7, with TRBD2 matching over 9 bases. CDR3 length equals 15 residues. Germline V CDR1 and CDR2: MNHEY, SVGAGI. The CDR3 loop reads CAVGRGLAGSYEQHF. CDR3 sequence (DNA): TGTGCTGTCGGAAGGGGACTAGCAGGTTCTTACGAGCAGCACTTT.

Worth noting for this clonotype: Likely a read error: the CDR3 ends without its conserved phenylalanine or tryptophan. The chain employs TRBV11-3 and TRBJ2-1, with D perhaps assigned TRBD1 or TRBD2 (7 bases each). There are 17 residues in the CDR3. Deletions cut 5 bases from V and 3 bases from J, with 20 bases between. Per the germline V gene, CDR1 is SGHNT and CDR2 is YENEEA. CDR3 sequence: CASSLLGTNRGYNEQFC. The CDR3 nucleotides are TGTGCCAGCAGCCTCCTAGGGACTAACAGGGGCTACAATGAGCAGTTCTGT.

In regard to this clonotype: An end of the junction does not agree with germline; a read error may underlie this. The gene calls are TRBV5-1 and TRBJ1-1, with a weak D call TRBD1 (5 bases). The CDR3 totals 16 residues. Germline loops: CDR1 SGHRS, CDR2 YFSETQ. CDR3 sequence: CSSSLGPREMNAEAFF. CDR3 sequence (DNA): TGCTCCAGCAGCTTGGGACCTCGGGAAATGAACGCTGAAGCTTTCTTT. Full variable domain (outside the CDR3, taken from reference TRBV5-1 and TRBJ1-1): KAGVTQTPRYLIKTRGQQVTLSCSPISGHRSVSWYQQTPGQGLQFLFEYFSETQRNKGNFPGRFSGRQFSNSRSEMNVSTLELGDSALYLCSSSLGPREMNAEAFFGQGTRLTVV.

Notes on this clonotype: The junction differs from germline at one of its ends, possibly a read error. The chain has TRBV29-1 and TRBJ1-2; a weak D match, TRBD1 (5 bases). CDR3 length: 13 amino acids. Germline V lookup: CDR1 SQVTM, CDR2 ANQGSEA. The CDR3 sequence is CSAPSGTNYDYAF. CDR3 coding DNA: TGCAGCGCCCCCTCTGGGACTAACTATGACTACGCCTTC.

The sample holds many counts of this clonotype. The gene calls are TRBV10-3 and TRBJ2-4; a weak D match, TRBD2 (7 bases). CDR1 and CDR2 (germline): ENHRY, SYGVKD. This CDR3 has 15 residues. Deletions cut 2 bases from V and 2 bases from J, with 10 bases between. CDR3 sequence: CAISEGGATKNIQYF. The CDR3 DNA sequence: TGTGCCATCAGTGAGGGGGGGGCAACCAAAAACATTCAGTACTTC.

The V call is TRBV6-5, the J call TRBJ2-2; perhaps D is TRBD1 or TRBD2 (6 bases each). V lost 1 base and J 17 bases, leaving 35 bases between the germline ends. Germline loops: CDR1 MNHEY, CDR2 SVGAGI. This CDR3 contains 19 residues. The CDR3 sequence is CASSYYRPGKGGSGGELFF. The CDR3 DNA is TGTGCCAGCAGTTACTACCGCCCCGGGAAAGGGGGTAGTGGCGGGGAACTATTTTTT.

For this clonotype: An end of the junction does not agree with germline; a read error may underlie this. This sequence joins TRBV12-3 or TRBV12-4 and TRBJ2-3; D is unclear. The CDR3 is 11 residues long. For the CDR3, the DNA is TGTGCCAGCAATGTTAAAGATACGCGGTATTTT. Translated: CASNVKDTRYF.

With regard to this clonotype: The junction differs from germline at one of its ends, possibly a read error. The chain employs TRBV10-3 and TRBJ2-3; D might be TRBD1 (6 bases). This CDR3 comprises 13 residues. Germline V gene sequence: CDR1 ENHRY, CDR2 SYGVKD. The CDR3 DNA sequence: TGTGCCATCAGTGTAGGGGACACATATACGCAGTACTTT. Translating it yields CAISVGDTYTQYF.

In regard to this clonotype: The junction and the germline gene differ at one end; a read error may be behind it. The chain couples TRBV28 to TRBJ1-2; the D is unclear. The CDR3 consists of 17 residues. The germline V gene has CDR1 MDHEN and CDR2 SYDVKM. CDR3 DNA sequence: TGTGCCAGCAGTCCCCCCCCCGGGAGCCAAGGTGACTATGGCTACAGTTTC. Translated, it gives CASSPPPGSQGDYGYSF.

The chain has TRBV11-2 and TRBJ2-2; maybe TRBD1 (5 bases). This CDR3 is 14 amino acids long. The germline V and J ends were trimmed by 5 bases and 6 bases, with 13 bases remaining between them. Germline CDR1 is SGHAT and CDR2 is FQNNGV. CDR3 loop: CASSLDTQPGELFF. In DNA, the CDR3 is TGTGCCAGCAGCCTGGACACTCAACCCGGGGAGCTGTTTTTT.